These T cell receptor beta chains were read from a single sample in a study of T cells in tumors after PD-1 blockade. Clones were read by immunoSEQ multiplex PCR, and TCRdb kept only the in-frame ones, dropping some. The data show 4,000 or so clones, 65% to 75% seen once. The sample was tumor tissue, taken before anti-PD-1 treatment. These receptors were taken from a human donor with basal cell carcinoma. CDR3s include the opening cysteine and the closing phenylalanine or tryptophan. The order of the fields is V gene, D gene, J gene, clone size, CDR3 protein, CDR3 DNA. A D gene is named only where the DNA matches it firmly. Part of the rows lack a size; the others show once, few, many or a class for expanded clones.

V gene: TRBV7-2; D gene: TRBD2; J gene: TRBJ2-3; clone size: .; CDR3 protein: CASSLTAALAGRGDTQYF; CDR3 DNA: TGTGCCAGCAGCCTTACCGCGGCGCTAGCGGGGAGAGGAGATACGCAGTATTTT
V gene: TRBV5-4; D gene: TRBD2; J gene: TRBJ2-7; clone size: .; CDR3 protein: CASSPAERLAHEQYF; CDR3 DNA: TGTGCCAGCAGCCCAGCAGAAAGACTAGCGCACGAGCAGTACTTC
V gene: TRBV3-1/TRBV3-2; D gene: .; J gene: TRBJ2-7; clone size: .; CDR3 protein: CASSFRTAQGEQYF; CDR3 DNA: TGTGCCAGCAGCTTCCGGACAGCCCAAGGCGAGCAGTACTTC
V gene: TRBV28; D gene: TRBD1; J gene: TRBJ1-2; clone size: .; CDR3 protein: CASSFRDRGFAGYTF; CDR3 DNA: TGTGCCAGCAGTTTTCGGGACAGGGGGTTTGCGGGCTACACCTTC
V gene: TRBV7-6; D gene: .; J gene: TRBJ2-7; clone size: once; CDR3 protein: CASSLAKGGVYEQYF; CDR3 DNA: TGTGCCAGCAGCTTAGCGAAAGGGGGGGTTTACGAGCAGTACTTC
V gene: TRBV27; D gene: TRBD1; J gene: TRBJ1-1; clone size: .; CDR3 protein: CASSWETGENTEAFF; CDR3 DNA: TGTGCCAGCAGTTGGGAAACAGGGGAGAACACTGAAGCTTTCTTT
V gene: TRBV5-1; D gene: .; J gene: TRBJ2-7; clone size: few; CDR3 protein: CASSLVRGNSLYEQYF; CDR3 DNA: TGCGCCAGCAGCTTGGTACGGGGAAATAGCCTCTACGAGCAGTACTTC
V gene: TRBV6-6; D gene: .; J gene: TRBJ2-7; clone size: few; CDR3 protein: CASSLVGPEEEQYF; CDR3 DNA: TGTGCCAGCAGTTTAGTCGGCCCAGAGGAGGAGCAGTACTTC
V gene: TRBV6-5; D gene: TRBD1; J gene: TRBJ2-1; clone size: .; CDR3 protein: CASSFGTGRNEQFF; CDR3 DNA: TGTGCCAGCAGTTTCGGGACAGGGAGGAATGAGCAGTTCTTC
V gene: TRBV11-1; D gene: .; J gene: TRBJ2-7; clone size: .; CDR3 protein: CASSLGVAGREQYF; CDR3 DNA: TGTGCCAGCAGCTTAGGTGTGGCAGGGAGAGAGCAGTACTTC
V gene: TRBV7-3; D gene: .; J gene: TRBJ2-2; clone size: .; CDR3 protein: CASSLSRVNTGELFF; CDR3 DNA: TGTGCCAGCAGCTTATCCAGGGTGAACACCGGGGAGCTGTTTTTT
V gene: TRBV19; D gene: TRBD1; J gene: TRBJ1-6; clone size: large; CDR3 protein: CASSSGGSNSPLHF; CDR3 DNA: TGTGCCAGTAGCTCAGGGGGAAGCAATTCACCCCTCCACTTT
V gene: TRBV2; D gene: .; J gene: TRBJ2-2; clone size: once; CDR3 protein: CASSEQTITPGELFF; CDR3 DNA: TGTGCCAGCAGTGAACAGACTATAACACCGGGGGAGCTGTTTTTT
V gene: TRBV6-6; D gene: TRBD1; J gene: TRBJ2-3; clone size: few; CDR3 protein: CASSYSPGTDTDTQYF; CDR3 DNA: TGTGCCAGCAGTTACTCGCCCGGGACAGACACAGATACGCAGTATTTT
V gene: TRBV18; D gene: .; J gene: TRBJ1-3; clone size: .; CDR3 protein: CASSPPGITGNTIYF; CDR3 DNA: TGTGCCAGCTCACCTCCAGGAATCACTGGAAACACCATATATTTT
V gene: TRBV4-2; D gene: .; J gene: TRBJ1-2; clone size: .; CDR3 protein: CASSQSRGSLYGYTF; CDR3 DNA: TGTGCCAGCAGCCAGTCCAGGGGTTCTCTCTATGGCTACACCTTC
V gene: TRBV9; D gene: .; J gene: TRBJ2-3; clone size: .; CDR3 protein: CASSVAAGDTQYF; CDR3 DNA: TGTGCCAGCAGCGTAGCGGCGGGGGATACGCAGTATTTT
V gene: TRBV6-2/TRBV6-3; D gene: .; J gene: TRBJ2-5; clone size: hyperexpanded; CDR3 protein: CASSYAPQGRIVETQYF; CDR3 DNA: TGTGCCAGCAGTTACGCACCACAGGGTAGGATAGTAGAGACCCAGTACTTC
V gene: TRBV5-4; D gene: .; J gene: TRBJ1-1; clone size: .; CDR3 protein: CASSSPPGHRQDTEAFF; CDR3 DNA: TGTGCCAGCAGCTCGCCCCCAGGTCACAGGCAAGACACTGAAGCTTTCTTT
V gene: TRBV9; D gene: .; J gene: TRBJ1-2; clone size: .; CDR3 protein: CASSVVGGYGYTF; CDR3 DNA: TGTGCCAGCAGCGTAGTTGGGGGGTACGGCTACACCTTC
V gene: TRBV21-1; D gene: .; J gene: TRBJ1-6; clone size: medium-sized; CDR3 protein: CASSGGTLKASYNSPLHF; CDR3 DNA: TGTGCCAGCAGCGGCGGGACCTTAAAGGCCTCCTATAATTCACCCCTCCACTTT
V gene: TRBV27; D gene: .; J gene: TRBJ1-2; clone size: large; CDR3 protein: CASSYGGYPYGYTF; CDR3 DNA: TGTGCCAGCAGTTATGGGGGCTATCCCTATGGCTACACCTTC
V gene: TRBV29-1; D gene: .; J gene: TRBJ1-1; clone size: .; CDR3 protein: CSVERSRAFMNTEAFF; CDR3 DNA: TGCAGCGTTGAACGCTCTCGGGCGTTCATGAACACTGAAGCTTTCTTT
V gene: TRBV3-1/TRBV3-2; D gene: .; J gene: TRBJ2-6; clone size: .; CDR3 protein: CASSPAGAVEGANVLTF; CDR3 DNA: TGTGCCAGCAGCCCCGCCGGGGCGGTGGAAGGGGCCAACGTCCTGACTTTC
V gene: TRBV18; D gene: .; J gene: TRBJ1-1; clone size: .; CDR3 protein: CASSRLQGLNTEAFF; CDR3 DNA: TGTGCCAGCTCACGACTACAGGGATTGAACACTGAAGCTTTCTTT
V gene: TRBV6-5; D gene: .; J gene: TRBJ2-7; clone size: .; CDR3 protein: CASARVDYEQYF; CDR3 DNA: TGTGCCAGCGCCAGGGTCGACTACGAGCAGTACTTC
V gene: TRBV28; D gene: .; J gene: TRBJ1-3; clone size: once; CDR3 protein: CASRIHGGNTIYF; CDR3 DNA: TGTGCCAGCAGAATACATGGAGGTAACACCATATATTTT
V gene: TRBV10-3; D gene: .; J gene: TRBJ2-7; clone size: few; CDR3 protein: CAISASNLPHSEQYF; CDR3 DNA: TGTGCCATCAGTGCCTCCAATCTCCCCCATAGTGAGCAGTACTTC
V gene: TRBV19; D gene: TRBD1; J gene: TRBJ2-7; clone size: .; CDR3 protein: CASRTTGAEEQYF; CDR3 DNA: TGTGCCAGTAGAACGACAGGGGCGGAGGAGCAGTACTTC
V gene: TRBV10-1; D gene: .; J gene: TRBJ1-5; clone size: .; CDR3 protein: CASSESKAGVGNQPQHF; CDR3 DNA: TGCGCCAGCAGTGAGTCGAAGGCAGGGGTGGGCAATCAGCCCCAGCATTTT
V gene: TRBV6-5; D gene: .; J gene: TRBJ2-1; clone size: few; CDR3 protein: CASSYTGRQFF; CDR3 DNA: TGTGCCAGCAGTTACACAGGAAGGCAGTTCTTC
V gene: TRBV6-5; D gene: .; J gene: TRBJ1-5; clone size: .; CDR3 protein: CASRPYGNQPQHF; CDR3 DNA: TGTGCCAGCAGGCCATACGGCAATCAGCCCCAGCATTTT
V gene: TRBV9; D gene: .; J gene: TRBJ2-5; clone size: few; CDR3 protein: CASSVVGVSDETQYF; CDR3 DNA: TGTGCCAGCAGCGTAGTCGGCGTAAGCGATGAGACCCAGTACTTC